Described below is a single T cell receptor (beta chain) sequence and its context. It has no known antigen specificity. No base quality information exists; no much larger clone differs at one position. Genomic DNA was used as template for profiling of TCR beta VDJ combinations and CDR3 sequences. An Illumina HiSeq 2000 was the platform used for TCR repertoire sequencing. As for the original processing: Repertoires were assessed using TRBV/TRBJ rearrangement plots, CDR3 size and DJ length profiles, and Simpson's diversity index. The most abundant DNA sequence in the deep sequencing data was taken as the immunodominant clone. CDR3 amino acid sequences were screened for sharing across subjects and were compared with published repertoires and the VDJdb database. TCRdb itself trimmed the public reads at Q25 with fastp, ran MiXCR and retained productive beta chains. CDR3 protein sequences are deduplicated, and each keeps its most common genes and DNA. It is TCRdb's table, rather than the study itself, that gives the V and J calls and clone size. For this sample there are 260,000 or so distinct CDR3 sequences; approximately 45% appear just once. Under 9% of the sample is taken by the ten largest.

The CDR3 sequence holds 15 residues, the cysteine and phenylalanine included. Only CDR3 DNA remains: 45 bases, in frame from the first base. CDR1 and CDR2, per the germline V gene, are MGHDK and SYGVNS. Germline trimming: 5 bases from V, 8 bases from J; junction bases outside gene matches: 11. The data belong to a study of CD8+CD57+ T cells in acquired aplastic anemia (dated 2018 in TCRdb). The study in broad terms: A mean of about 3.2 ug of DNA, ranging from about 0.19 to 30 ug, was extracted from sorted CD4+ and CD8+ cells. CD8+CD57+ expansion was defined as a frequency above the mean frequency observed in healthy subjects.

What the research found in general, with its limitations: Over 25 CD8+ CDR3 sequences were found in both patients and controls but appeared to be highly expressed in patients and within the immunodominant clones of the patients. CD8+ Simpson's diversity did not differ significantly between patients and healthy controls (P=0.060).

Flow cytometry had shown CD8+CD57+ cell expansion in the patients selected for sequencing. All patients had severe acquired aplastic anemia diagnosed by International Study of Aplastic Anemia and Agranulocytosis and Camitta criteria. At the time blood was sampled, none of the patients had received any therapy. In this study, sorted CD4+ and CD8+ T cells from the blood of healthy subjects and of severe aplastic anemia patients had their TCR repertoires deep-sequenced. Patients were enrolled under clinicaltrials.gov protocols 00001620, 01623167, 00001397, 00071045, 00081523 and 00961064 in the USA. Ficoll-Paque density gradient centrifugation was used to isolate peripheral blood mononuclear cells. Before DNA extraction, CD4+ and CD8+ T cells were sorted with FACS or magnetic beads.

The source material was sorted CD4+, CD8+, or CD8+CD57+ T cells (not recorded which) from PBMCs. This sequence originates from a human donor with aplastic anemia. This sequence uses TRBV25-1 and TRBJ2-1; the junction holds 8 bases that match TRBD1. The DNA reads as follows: TGTGCCAGCAGTCCGTCCCGGGACAGGTTCTATGAGCAGTTCTTC. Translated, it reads CASSPSRDRFYEQFF.